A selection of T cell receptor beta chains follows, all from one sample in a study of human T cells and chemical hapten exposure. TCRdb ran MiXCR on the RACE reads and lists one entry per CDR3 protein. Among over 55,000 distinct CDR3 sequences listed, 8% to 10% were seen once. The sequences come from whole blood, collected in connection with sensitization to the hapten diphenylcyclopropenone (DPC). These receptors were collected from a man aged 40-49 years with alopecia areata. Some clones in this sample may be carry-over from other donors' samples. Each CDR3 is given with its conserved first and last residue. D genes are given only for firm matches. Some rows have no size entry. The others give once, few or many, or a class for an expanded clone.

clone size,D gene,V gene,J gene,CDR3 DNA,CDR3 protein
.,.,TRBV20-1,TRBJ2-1,TGCAGTGCTTATCAGGAGATCAATGAGCAGTTCTTC,CSAYQEINEQFF
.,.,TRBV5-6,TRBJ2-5,TGTGCCAGCAGCTCCGGGATCCAAGAGACCCAGTACTTC,CASSSGIQETQYF
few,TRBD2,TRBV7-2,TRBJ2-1,TGTGCCAGCAGCACCGATAGCGGGAGGGGGAATGAGCAGTTCTTC,CASSTDSGRGNEQFF
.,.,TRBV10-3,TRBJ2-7,TGTGCCATCAGTGGGACAGACTCCTACGAGCAGTACTTC,CAISGTDSYEQYF
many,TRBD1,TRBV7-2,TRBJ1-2,TGTGCCAGCAGTTTAACCTCCCGGACAGGCGGAATCGATGGCTACACCTTC,CASSLTSRTGGIDGYTF
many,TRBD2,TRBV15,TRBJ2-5,TGTGCCACCAGCAGTTTAGCGGGAGATATCGAGACCCAGTACTTC,CATSSLAGDIETQYF
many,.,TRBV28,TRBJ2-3,TGTGCCAGCAGTGGGTCCCTTGGGGTAACAGATACGCAGTATTTT,CASSGSLGVTDTQYF
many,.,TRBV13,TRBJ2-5,TGTGCCAGCAGCTTAGGCAAGGCAGAGACCCAGTACTTC,CASSLGKAETQYF
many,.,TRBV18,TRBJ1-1,TGTGCCAGCTCACCAAAACCCAACACTGAAGCTTTCTTT,CASSPKPNTEAFF
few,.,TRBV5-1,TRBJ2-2,TGCGCCAGCAGCTTGGTCCAGTCAAACACCGGGGAGCTGTTTTTT,CASSLVQSNTGELFF
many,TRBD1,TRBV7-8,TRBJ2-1,TGTGCCAGCAGCTTGGACAGGCCCCCATGGAATGAGCAGTTCTTC,CASSLDRPPWNEQFF
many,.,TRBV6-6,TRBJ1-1,TGTGCCAGCAGTTACCAGGAAGGCACTGAAGCTTTCTTT,CASSYQEGTEAFF
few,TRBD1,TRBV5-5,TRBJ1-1,TGTGCCAGCAGCTTGGTGGCAGGGGGCAAGACTGAAGCTTTCTTT,CASSLVAGGKTEAFF
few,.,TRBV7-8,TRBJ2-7,TGTGCCAGCAGCTTTAGGCACGTCCCCTACGAGCAGTACTTC,CASSFRHVPYEQYF
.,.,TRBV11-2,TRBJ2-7,TGTGCCAGCAGCTTACCAGACAGTATCCACGAGCAGTACTTC,CASSLPDSIHEQYF
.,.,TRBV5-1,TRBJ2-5,TGCGCCAGCAGCAATGGATTACAAGAGACCCAGTACTTC,CASSNGLQETQYF
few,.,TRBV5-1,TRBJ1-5,TGCGCCAGCAGCTTACATAGCAATCAGCCCCAGCATTTT,CASSLHSNQPQHF
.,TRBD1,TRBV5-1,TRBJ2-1,TGCGCCAGCAGCGCGGGACAGGGATTGGATGAGCAGTTCTTC,CASSAGQGLDEQFF
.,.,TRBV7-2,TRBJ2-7,TGTGCCAGCAGCCAGAACCAGGGGTTGGGATACGAGCAGTACTTC,CASSQNQGLGYEQYF
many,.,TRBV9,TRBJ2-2,TGTGCCAGCAGCGGCGCGAGACTAGACACCGGGGAGCTGTTTTTT,CASSGARLDTGELFF
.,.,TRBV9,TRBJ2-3,TGTGCCAGCAGCGTAGGACTCGTCACAGATACGCAGTATTTT,CASSVGLVTDTQYF
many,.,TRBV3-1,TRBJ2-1,TGTGCCAGCAGCCAGCGCAGGGCGCCTTACAATGAGCAGTTCTTC,CASSQRRAPYNEQFF
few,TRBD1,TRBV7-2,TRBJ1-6,TGTGCCAGCAGCTGGGACAGGGGAAGTTCACCCCTCCACTTT,CASSWDRGSSPLHF
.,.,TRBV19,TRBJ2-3,TGTGCCAGTAGTAAACTCAAGATGGGCACAGATACGCAGTATTTT,CASSKLKMGTDTQYF
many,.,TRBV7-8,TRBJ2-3,TGTGCCAGCGGACGGGCTAGCAGGACAGATACGCAGTATTTT,CASGRASRTDTQYF
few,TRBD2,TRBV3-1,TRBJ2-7,TGTGCCAGCAGCCATTCTTATAGCGGGAGGGCCCACGAGCAGTACTTC,CASSHSYSGRAHEQYF
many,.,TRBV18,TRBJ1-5,TGTGCCAGCTCACCAGCAGGGGCCAATATTCAGCCCCAGCATTTT,CASSPAGANIQPQHF
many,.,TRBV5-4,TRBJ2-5,TGTGCCAGCAGCTTCGCCCAGACAGGAAAAGAGACCCAGTACTTC,CASSFAQTGKETQYF
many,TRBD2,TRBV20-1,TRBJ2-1,TGCAGTGCTAGAGCCGGACTAGCGGGGGCCTACAATGAGCAGTTCTTC,CSARAGLAGAYNEQFF
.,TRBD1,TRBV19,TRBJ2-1,TGTGCCAGTAGTATTGGACGACAGGGGGCGGACTACAATGAGCAGTTCTTC,CASSIGRQGADYNEQFF
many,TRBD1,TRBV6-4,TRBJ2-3,TGTGCCAGCAGTGAGGACAGGGGCTCAGATACGCAGTATTTT,CASSEDRGSDTQYF